The TCR beta chain under discussion was sequenced for a study of radiotherapy plus CTLA-4 blockade in lung cancer. Whole-study context: Objective responses were recorded in about 17% of patients, with disease control recorded in 25% to 40%. Study-wide findings and caveats: With interferon-beta, early dynamics of blood T cell clones were reported to best predict response.

This clone was picked up one time. The antigen is undetermined. Clones were sequenced by immunoSEQ multiplex PCR, and TCRdb holds only the in-frame ones, with some missing. The sample carries more than 65,000 clones, roughly four fifths recorded once. It was focal radiation plus CTLA-4 blockade with ipilimumab that patients with chemo-refractory metastatic non-small-cell lung cancer received. The source is a human donor with non-small cell lung cancer who had stable disease on radiotherapy plus ipilimumab. The sample in question was peripheral blood, obtained from a patient treated with radiotherapy plus ipilimumab.

The CDR3 nucleotides are TGCGCCAGCAGCTTGGCGGGCGCGGGGGGGCTAAAGACCCAGTACTTC. This sequence encodes CASSLAGAGGLKTQYF. V and J are TRBV5-1 and TRBJ2-5; 9 nucleotides match TRBD2. This CDR3 region has 16 residues. V trimming: 0 bases; J trimming: 6 bases; junction bases outside the gene matches: 9. Germline CDR1 is SGHRS and CDR2 is YFSETQ.